The 28 T cell receptor beta chains in this list originate from one sample, sequenced in a study of T-cell memory formation after mild COVID-19. TCRdb redid the calling of the 5' RACE reads with MiXCR, one entry per CDR3 protein. The table has 130,000 to 150,000 distinct CDR3 sequences, 19% seen once. What was sequenced was PBMCs or a T cell subset sorted from them (not recorded which). The receptors were gathered from an adult woman who had mild COVID-19 (a few samples of this study predate the infection). Cell type and time point are not known.

The genes are TRBV10-3 and TRBJ1-1; D is perhaps TRBD1 (5 bases). Trimming took off 6 bases at V and 2 bases at J, with 10 bases between the two ends. There are 13 residues in the CDR3. Germline CDR1 is ENHRY and CDR2 is SYGVKD. The CDR3 nucleotides read TGTGCCATCAGCCGGGGCTTAAACACTGAAGCTTTCTTT. Translating gives CAISRGLNTEAFF.

V gene TRBV5-6 combines with J gene TRBJ1-2; D gene unclear. CDR1 SGHDT and CDR2 YYEEEE come from the germline V gene. This CDR3 contains 15 residues. V shed 4 bases and J shed 4 bases, with 17 bases lying between them. CDR3 nucleotides: TGTGCCAGCAGCGTGGACTTTGCTGCACCCTATGGCTACACCTTC. This encodes CASSVDFAAPYGYTF.

V and J are TRBV18 and TRBJ1-2; D uncertain. Trimming removed 3 bases at V and 6 bases at J, with 11 bases between. CDR1 is KGHSH and CDR2 is LQKENI in the germline V gene. The CDR3 length is 13 residues. This CDR3 reads CASSPHMLDGYTF. Here the CDR3 DNA reads TGTGCCAGCTCACCCCACATGTTAGATGGCTACACCTTC.

This sequence joins TRBV29-1 and TRBJ2-2, with D maybe TRBD1 (6 bases). Trimming stripped 7 bases from V and 0 bases from J, with 15 bases between. The germline CDR1 and CDR2 sequences are SQVTM and ANQGSEA. CDR3 length: 15 amino acids. The CDR3 DNA reads as TGCAGCGCTAGGACAGCTTATACGAACACCGGGGAGCTGTTTTTT. Translated, it gives CSARTAYTNTGELFF.

The CDR3 protein is CASSPPGRDTQYF. Written as DNA, the CDR3 is TGTGCCAGCAGTCCCCCCGGCCGAGATACGCAGTATTTT. The chain has TRBV12-3 or TRBV12-4 and TRBJ2-3; no reliable D call. Trimming removed 5 bases at V and 5 bases at J, with 11 bases between. The CDR3 covers 13 residues.

The chain couples TRBV7-6 to TRBJ2-7; 8 nucleotides agree with TRBD2. The CDR3 length is 15 residues. The germline V gene encodes CDR1 SGHVS and CDR2 FNYEAQ. Trimming at V came to 2 bases and at J to 3 bases, leaving 6 bases not matched to a gene. The CDR3 DNA follows: TGTGCCAGCAGCTTAAGAAGCGGGGGTTACTACGAGCAGTACTTC. Protein sequence: CASSLRSGGYYEQYF.

CDR3 amino acids: CSAVGLAGTYEQYF. CDR3 nucleotides: TGCAGTGCCGTGGGACTAGCGGGAACCTACGAGCAGTACTTC. The chain links TRBV20-1 to TRBJ2-7; the match to TRBD2 covers 13 bases. J lost 2 bases, V lost 6 bases, and 4 bases had no gene match. The CDR3 covers 14 residues. CDR1 DFQATT and CDR2 SNEGSKA come from the germline V gene (reference sequence).

The gene calls are TRBV6-5 and TRBJ2-4; TRBD2 matches 7 bases. V was clipped by 6 bases and J by 4 bases; unmatched bases: 12. The CDR3 consists of 16 residues. From germline, CDR1 is MNHEY and CDR2 SVGAGI. This chain's CDR3 is CASRRLSGAGKNIQYF. CDR3 nucleotide sequence: TGTGCCAGCAGACGGCTCAGCGGGGCGGGTAAAAACATTCAGTACTTC.

This clonotype was counted ten times or more. The chain carries TRBV6-6 and TRBJ1-1, with 9 nucleotides matching TRBD1. V lost 4 bases to trimming and J lost 3 bases; unmatched junction nucleotides: 6. CDR1 and CDR2 (germline): MNHNY, SVGAGI (reference sequence). The CDR3 has 15 residues. In DNA form, the CDR3 reads TGTGCCAGCAGTTCCCCGGGACAGGGATACACTGAAGCTTTCTTT. This sequence encodes CASSSPGQGYTEAFF.

This clonotype was counted between two and nine times. The V and J genes are TRBV7-2 and TRBJ2-1; 13 nucleotides align to TRBD2. The CDR3 covers 17 residues. Per germline, CDR1 SGHTA and CDR2 FQGNSA. The J segment lost 7 bases and the V segment lost 1 base, leaving 7 bases of the junction unmatched. The CDR3 protein is CASSLVPLAGGPNEQFF. The CDR3 nucleotides are TGTGCCAGCAGCTTAGTCCCACTAGCGGGAGGGCCGAATGAGCAGTTCTTC.

Only a few counts were recorded for this clonotype. V is TRBV5-1 and J is TRBJ1-1; maybe TRBD1 (6 bases). This CDR3 comprises 13 residues. The germline CDR1 and CDR2 sequences are SGHRS and YFSETQ. V lost 0 bases and J 7 bases, leaving 10 bases between the germline ends. For the CDR3, the DNA is TGCGCCAGCAGCTTGGGAGGAGGGGGTGAAGCTTTCTTT. As protein: CASSLGGGGEAFF.

This chain links TRBV12-3 or TRBV12-4 with TRBJ2-5; D unclear. The germline V and J ends were trimmed by 7 bases and 2 bases, with 5 bases remaining between them. The CDR3 extends over 11 amino acids. CDR3 sequence: CASTLQETQYF. CDR3 sequence (DNA): TGTGCCAGCACCCTGCAAGAGACCCAGTACTTC.

The V call is TRBV27, the J call TRBJ2-3; 7 bases are a match to TRBD1. This CDR3 has 15 amino acids. Trimming removed 5 bases from V and 3 bases from J; junction bases left unmatched: 8. Germline V gene lookup returns CDR1 MNHEY and CDR2 SMNVEV (reference sequence). The CDR3 region has the DNA TGTGCCAGCAGTCACCGACAGGGAGCAACAGATACGCAGTATTTT. This sequence encodes CASSHRQGATDTQYF.

This rearrangement joins TRBV7-2 to TRBJ2-5; 11 bases fit TRBD2. Germline lookup yields CDR1 SGHTA and CDR2 FQGNSA. V shed 3 bases and J 4 bases; nucleotides not matched to a gene: 7. The CDR3 is made up of 16 amino acids. The CDR3 here is CASSFLLGLAGETQYF. The CDR3 DNA sequence: TGTGCCAGCAGCTTTCTCCTCGGACTAGCGGGAGAGACCCAGTACTTC. Filled out from reference TRBV7-2 and TRBJ2-5, the complete variable domain reads GAGVSQSPSNKVTEKGKDVELRCDPISGHTALYWYRQSLGQGLEFLIYFQGNSAPDKSGLPSDRFSAERTGGSVSTLTIQRTQQEDSAVYLCASSFLLGLAGETQYFGPGTRLLVL.

This clonotype was observed a handful of times. The gene calls are TRBV6-6 and TRBJ2-7, with D unresolved. This CDR3 has 13 residues. V lost 3 bases and J lost 3, with 9 bases in between. Germline CDR1 is MNHNY and CDR2 is SVGAGI (reference sequence). CDR3 sequence (DNA): TGTGCCAGCAGTTATTCAGGAATCTACGAGCAGTACTTC. Its translation is CASSYSGIYEQYF.

This clonotype was observed at least ten times. The chain employs TRBV7-9 and TRBJ2-5; D is tentatively TRBD1 or TRBD2 (5 bases each). CDR1 and CDR2 from the germline V gene are SEHNR and FQNEAQ (reference sequence). This CDR3 has 14 residues. V lost 1 base to trimming and J lost 4 bases, with 10 bases between them. CDR3 region: CASSLGGTGETQYF. CDR3 nucleotides: TGTGCCAGCAGCTTAGGGGGGACCGGAGAGACCCAGTACTTC. Supplemented by reference TRBV7-9 and TRBJ2-5, the full variable domain reads DTGVSQNPRHKITKRGQNVTFRCDPISEHNRLYWYRQTLGQGPEFLTYFQNEAQLEKSRLLSDRFSAERPKGSFSTLEIQRTEQGDSAMYLCASSLGGTGETQYFGPGTRLLVL.

This clonotype appeared a few times. The V gene is TRBV12-3 or TRBV12-4, the J gene TRBJ1-1; TRBD1 agrees at 12 bases. V dropped 7 bases and J dropped 7; count of bases not matched to a gene: 4. The CDR3 covers 13 residues. The CDR3 sequence is CASTRDRGLEAFF. The CDR3 DNA sequence: TGTGCCAGCACCCGGGACAGGGGGCTTGAAGCTTTCTTT.

The CDR3 DNA reads TGTGCCAGCAGCCATTACTACGGTGGGTCGGCCAATGAGCAGTTCTTC. Protein: CASSHYYGGSANEQFF. The chain has TRBV4-2 and TRBJ2-1; D not resolved. This CDR3 is built from 16 residues. CDR1 and CDR2 from the germline V gene are LGHNA and YNFKEQ. Trimming removed 3 bases at V and 6 bases at J, with 18 bases between.

The chain's CDR3 is CAIGAGVGIHEQFF. CDR3 coding DNA: TGTGCCATCGGGGCGGGAGTAGGTATCCATGAGCAGTTCTTC. This chain uses TRBV28 with TRBJ2-1, with TRBD2 matching over 7 bases. The CDR3 extends over 14 amino acids. Trimming took 10 bases from V and 8 from J; bases not matched to a gene: 14. CDR1 MDHEN and CDR2 SYDVKM come from the germline V gene.

J is TRBJ2-7 and V is TRBV6-5; 8 bases are shared with TRBD1. The CDR3 spans 14 residues. J was trimmed by 6 bases and V by 4 bases; bases with no gene match: 8. CDR1 is MNHEY and CDR2 is SVGAGI in the germline V gene. The CDR3 DNA sequence: TGTGCCAGCAGTTCAGGACAGGGACGGCGCGAGCAGTACTTC. Translating it yields CASSSGQGRREQYF.

This clonotype was counted ten times or more. The junction departs from germline at one end; a sequencing error may be responsible. The chain recombines TRBV5-1 with TRBJ2-7; TRBD1 is a possible D gene (6 bases). Germline V lookup: CDR1 SGHRS, CDR2 YFSETQ. The CDR3 contains 12 residues. The CDR3 loop is CASSLGGYEQYF. CDR3 bases: TGTGCCAGCAGCTTAGGGGGCTACGAGCAGTACTTC.

V is TRBV7-2 and J is TRBJ1-5; D not certain. Germline values: CDR1 SGHTA, CDR2 FQGNSA. This CDR3 region has 14 residues. V was shortened by 2 bases and J by 6 bases, with 11 bases between the two germline ends. The CDR3, as DNA: TGTGCCAGCAGCTTATATTATTTGGGTCAGCCCCAGCATTTT. Translated, it gives CASSLYYLGQPQHF.

The genes are TRBV19 and TRBJ1-2; the D gene is possibly TRBD1 (6 bases). The CDR3 extends over 12 amino acids. The V gene lost 4 bases and the J gene lost 3 bases, with 6 bases spanning the gap. CDR1 is LNHDA, CDR2 SQIVND, per germline (reference sequence). DNA for the CDR3: TGTGCCAGTAGTAACAGGGACTATGGCTACACCTTC. The encoded protein is CASSNRDYGYTF.

V and J are TRBV11-3 and TRBJ2-3; perhaps TRBD2 as D (6 bases). V was pared by 5 bases and J by 3 bases, with 15 bases between. Germline V gene data show CDR1 as SGHNT and CDR2 as YENEEA. CDR3 size: 15 residues. Written as DNA, the CDR3 is TGTGCCAGCAGCCAGGGACTCCGGGGGACAGATACGCAGTATTTT. Translation: CASSQGLRGTDTQYF.

The rearrangement joins TRBV19 to TRBJ1-1; no clear D. Per germline, CDR1 LNHDA and CDR2 SQIVND (reference sequence). V dropped 0 bases and J dropped 6 bases, with 11 bases sitting between them. The CDR3 sequence is 14 residues long. The CDR3 sequence is CASSIEGRTSEAFF. The DNA of the CDR3 is TGTGCCAGTAGTATAGAAGGCAGGACCTCTGAAGCTTTCTTT.

There are a few counts of this clonotype. The chain joins TRBV7-9 to TRBJ2-6; unclear D gene. V lost 2 bases and J 0 bases, leaving 5 bases between the germline ends. The CDR3 contains 15 residues. Germline V lookup: CDR1 SEHNR, CDR2 FQNEAQ (reference sequence). DNA for the CDR3: TGTGCCAGCAGCTTAAAGTCCTCTGGGGCCAACGTCCTGACTTTC. Translating it yields CASSLKSSGANVLTF. The complete variable domain, with remaining parts taken from reference TRBV7-9 and TRBJ2-6, reads DTGVSQNPRHKITKRGQNVTFRCDPISEHNRLYWYRQTLGQGPEFLTYFQNEAQLEKSRLLSDRFSAERPKGSFSTLEIQRTEQGDSAMYLCASSLKSSGANVLTFGAGSRLTVL.

This chain connects TRBV12-3 or TRBV12-4 to TRBJ1-1; D is undetermined. The CDR3 covers 14 residues. V gave up 6 bases and J gave up 6 bases, with 17 bases separating them. In DNA form, the CDR3 reads TGTGCCAGCAGCCCCGTGGTAGCGTTCGCTGAAGCTTTCTTT. Its translation: CASSPVVAFAEAFF.

On this clonotype itself: One junction end disagrees with the germline gene, perhaps due to a read error. The genes are TRBV5-1 and TRBJ2-1, with 9 nucleotides matching TRBD1. CDR1 SGHRS and CDR2 YFSETQ come from the germline V gene. CDR3 size: 13 residues. The CDR3 protein is CASSGLGQGSSRF. The CDR3 DNA is TGCGCCAGCAGCGGCCTGGGACAGGGATCGAGCCGCTTC.